These 30 T cell receptor beta chains were all obtained from the same sample, sequenced in a study of regulatory T cells in long-lasting Graves disease. According to the study, TCR beta libraries were built with iRepertoire HTBI primers and CDR3-region Arm-PCR. TCRdb called the multiplex PCR reads again in MiXCR, with one record for every CDR3 protein. The sample has 420,000 or so distinct CDR3 sequences, about 17% seen once. Specified time point: newly diagnosed GD, antithyroid drugs for less than 3 months. The TCR library was made from RNA extracted from PBMCs. The same sample was also studied in work on T cells in Graves' hyperthyroidism and ophthalmopathy.

The sequenced sample was peripheral blood mononuclear cells (PBMCs), obtained at new diagnosis, from a patient treated with antithyroid drugs. These receptors were obtained from a woman in her late teens or twenties with Graves disease.

In this sample, this clonotype turned up many times. This chain connects TRBV10-3 to TRBJ2-3; 9 positions match TRBD2. CDR3 size: 16 residues. CDR1 is ENHRY, CDR2 SYGVKD, per germline. The J segment lost 5 bases and the V segment lost 3 bases, leaving 9 bases of the junction unmatched. The CDR3 DNA reads TGTGCCATCAGTGATCCTGGGCGGGAGGGTGGAGATACGCAGTATTTT. Its translation is CAISDPGREGGDTQYF.

Comments on this clonotype: Since a much larger clone is just one base distant, this may be a read error. The chain couples TRBV30 to TRBJ2-5; no firm D call. Germline loops: CDR1 GTSNPN, CDR2 SVGIG (reference sequence). This CDR3 contains 16 residues. Written as DNA, the CDR3 is TGTGCCTGGGGTGTAAGGGCTCTTCGGCGATGGGAGACCCAGTACTTC. It yields the protein CAWGVRALRRWETQYF.

This clonotype was observed many times. The V call is TRBV18, the J call TRBJ2-1; D not resolved. Germline CDR1 is KGHSH and CDR2 is LQKENI. The CDR3 loop spans 16 amino acids. The ends were cut back, 2 bases at V and 7 bases at J, with 18 bases in the middle. The CDR3 loop reads CASSPLNPRLGNEQFF. CDR3 DNA sequence: TGTGCCAGCTCACCATTGAATCCGCGCTTGGGGAATGAGCAGTTCTTC.

This clonotype has more than one count but fewer than ten. This chain joins TRBV11-2 and TRBJ2-7; 7 positions agree with TRBD2. CDR3 size: 15 residues. V was clipped by 6 bases and J by 1 base; unmatched bases: 9. Per germline, CDR1 SGHAT and CDR2 FQNNGV. The CDR3 nucleotides read TGTGCCAGCAGTCCTGTGCCGGGGGGATCCTACGAGCAGTACTTC. Translated, it gives CASSPVPGGSYEQYF.

The V gene is TRBV4-1, the J gene TRBJ2-3; possible D gene TRBD1, 6 bases. The CDR3 runs 16 residues. The V end lost 0 bases, the J end lost 5 bases, and 15 bases lay between the germline ends. From germline, CDR1 is MGHRA and CDR2 YSYEKL. CDR3 sequence (DNA): TGCGCCAGCAGCCAAGAGCCCATTACAGGGATAGATACGCAGTATTTT. Amino acids: CASSQEPITGIDTQYF.

The rearrangement joins TRBV25-1 to TRBJ2-1; 9 positions match TRBD1. V was pared by 4 bases and J by 6 bases, with 7 bases of the junction left unmatched. In germline, CDR1 is MGHDK, CDR2 SYGVNS. This CDR3 is 15 amino acids long. The chain's CDR3 is CASSAMGGQGNEQFF. CDR3 in DNA: TGTGCCAGCAGTGCAATGGGGGGACAGGGCAATGAGCAGTTCTTC.

As to this clonotype: This may come from a read error, since a much larger clone is one base off. V is TRBV10-3 and J is TRBJ2-1; TRBD2 might be the D (5 bases). The CDR3 length is 11 residues. Deletions cut 7 bases from V and 10 bases from J, with 11 bases between. Germline CDR1 ENHRY, CDR2 SYGVKD. As DNA, the CDR3 is TGTGCCATCAAGACCTCGGGGGAGCAGTTCTTC. This sequence encodes CAIKTSGEQFF.

V is TRBV3-1 and J is TRBJ2-5, with a weak D call TRBD2 (6 bases). This CDR3 is 15 amino acids long. Per the germline V gene, CDR1 is LGHDT and CDR2 is YNNKEL (reference sequence). Trimming removed 4 bases from V and 4 bases from J, with 16 bases in between. The CDR3 here is CASSRDRRGTETQYF. The CDR3, as DNA: TGTGCCAGCAGCCGGGACCGGAGGGGTACAGAGACCCAGTACTTC.

The chain links TRBV7-9 to TRBJ2-7; TRBD2 is a possible D gene (5 bases). In germline, CDR1 is SEHNR, CDR2 FQNEAQ (reference sequence). The CDR3 loop spans 14 amino acids. Deletions cut 3 bases from V and 2 bases from J, with 11 bases between. The CDR3 loop is CASSFSGITYEQYF. DNA for the CDR3: TGTGCCAGCAGCTTCTCGGGGATAACCTACGAGCAGTACTTC. Supplemented by reference TRBV7-9 and TRBJ2-7, the full variable domain reads DTGVSQNPRHKITKRGQNVTFRCDPISEHNRLYWYRQTLGQGPEFLTYFQNEAQLEKSRLLSDRFSAERPKGSFSTLEIQRTEQGDSAMYLCASSFSGITYEQYFGPGTRLTVT.

This rearrangement joins TRBV7-4 to TRBJ2-4; D is unresolved. Germline CDR1 and CDR2: SGHVT and SQSDAQ. This CDR3 is built from 18 residues. V lost 1 base, J lost 14 bases, and 30 bases lay in between. The DNA for the CDR3 is TGTGCCAGCAGCTTAGTCGGGTCCACTACTCTCTCGTGGAAAACAAAGTACTTC. This gives the protein CASSLVGSTTLSWKTKYF.

This clonotype appeared a few times. The chain is built from TRBV12-3 or TRBV12-4 and TRBJ1-5; no reliable D call. Trimming shortened V by 6 bases and J by 4 bases, and 16 bases separated the two germline ends. The CDR3 has 15 amino acids. The CDR3 bases are TGTGCCAGCAGGTTGGACCCCGATGGGAATCAGCCCCAGCATTTT. Protein product: CASRLDPDGNQPQHF.

This clonotype has ten or more counts. CDR3 residues: CASRSGLQETQYF. CDR3 sequence (DNA): TGTGCCAGCAGATCAGGCCTCCAAGAGACCCAGTACTTC. The chain links TRBV12-3 or TRBV12-4 to TRBJ2-5; D uncertain. The CDR3 extends over 13 amino acids. Trimming pared 6 bases from V and 1 base from J, leaving 9 bases between.

This clonotype was picked up many times. This chain uses TRBV12-3 or TRBV12-4 with TRBJ1-1; D unresolved. Trimming left V 3 bases short and J 6 bases short, with 5 bases between. The CDR3 loop spans 11 amino acids. In DNA form, the CDR3 reads TGTGCCAGCAGTTTGACCGCTGAAGCTTTCTTT. Translation: CASSLTAEAFF.

This clonotype was counted at least ten times. This chain connects TRBV6-1 to TRBJ1-1; D possibly corresponds to TRBD1 (5 bases). Germline CDR1 is MNHNS and CDR2 is SASEGT. The CDR3 contains 15 residues. Deletions cut 2 bases from V and 5 bases from J, with 15 bases between. Written as DNA, the CDR3 is TGTGCCAGCAGTGAAAAATCCGGGGGTTGGACTGAAGCTTTCTTT. Translating it yields CASSEKSGGWTEAFF.

This clonotype was counted many times. V gene TRBV25-1 combines with J gene TRBJ1-1; 12 bases fit TRBD1. The V gene's germline CDR1 is MGHDK and CDR2 SYGVNS. This CDR3 region has 16 residues. Trimming at V came to 5 bases and at J to 5 bases, leaving 9 bases not matched to a gene. The CDR3 DNA reads as TGTGCCAGCAGTCCGGGACAGGGGGCGCTTGGTACTGAAGCTTTCTTT. Amino acid sequence: CASSPGQGALGTEAFF. The variable domain in full, completed from reference TRBV25-1 and TRBJ1-1, reads EADIYQTPRYLVIGTGKKITLECSQTMGHDKMYWYQQDPGMELHLIHYSYGVNSTEKGDLSSESTVSRIRTEHFPLTLESARPSHTSQYLCASSPGQGALGTEAFFGQGTRLTVV.

This clonotype was found many times. V gene TRBV7-8 combines with J gene TRBJ2-3; TRBD2 agrees at 7 bases. Germline CDR1 SGHVS, CDR2 FQNEAQ. The J segment lost 2 bases and the V segment lost 1 base, leaving 12 bases of the junction unmatched. The CDR3 has 18 amino acids. Written as DNA, the CDR3 is TGTGCCAGCAGCTTAGAAGGCGCAGCGGGATGGGCCACAGATACGCAGTATTTT. This codes for CASSLEGAAGWATDTQYF.

This clonotype showed up just a few times. The chain couples TRBV11-2 to TRBJ2-2; D is uncertain. The V gene lost 0 bases and the J gene lost 6 bases, with 8 bases spanning the gap. The V gene's germline CDR1 is SGHAT and CDR2 FQNNGV. The CDR3 runs 14 residues. The CDR3 protein is CASSLERASGELFF. The CDR3 DNA reads as TGTGCCAGCAGCTTAGAAAGGGCTTCCGGGGAGCTGTTTTTT.

The rearrangement links TRBV11-2 to TRBJ2-4, with D unclear. The CDR3 spans 12 residues. The germline V and J ends were trimmed by 2 bases and 10 bases, with 9 bases remaining between them. CDR1 SGHAT and CDR2 FQNNGV come from the germline V gene. The CDR3 DNA reads as TGTGCCAGCAGCTTAAGTTACAAGATTCAGTACTTC. Protein product: CASSLSYKIQYF.

This clonotype came up many times. This could be a read error, since a much larger clone is one nucleotide away. J is TRBJ2-7 and V is TRBV12-3 or TRBV12-4; no firm D call. This CDR3 spans 12 amino acids. The CDR3 sequence: CASSLVGFEQYF. For the CDR3, the DNA is TGTGCCAGCAGCTTAGTGGGGTTCGAGCAGTACTTC.

This clonotype was seen repeatedly, ten times or more. One end of the junction does not line up with germline, which may come from a read error. This chain connects TRBV10-2 to TRBJ2-3; D perhaps matches TRBD1 (5 bases). CDR1 is WSHSY and CDR2 is SAAADI in the germline V gene. The CDR3 contains 14 residues. The CDR3 here is CASSEPGSTDTQYF. In DNA, the CDR3 is TGTGCCAGCAGTGAACCAGGGAGCACAGATACGCAGTATTTT.

Concerning this clonotype: At one of its ends the junction is not consistent with the germline gene, which may arise from a read error. This chain uses TRBV7-7 with TRBJ2-3, with TRBD2 matching over 9 bases. The CDR3 loop spans 15 amino acids. Per germline, CDR1 SSHAT and CDR2 FNYEAQ (reference sequence). The CDR3 nucleotides read TGTGCTAGCAGCTCAGCGGGAGGAGGCACAGATACGCAGTATTTT. It specifies CASSSAGGGTDTQYF.

This chain connects TRBV29-1 to TRBJ2-1; possible D gene TRBD2, 6 bases. Germline V lookup: CDR1 SQVTM, CDR2 ANQGSEA. The CDR3 spans 14 residues. V was cut by 5 bases and J by 2 bases, with 13 bases left in between. The CDR3 DNA reads TGCAGCGTTTCAAGCGGGCCCGCCTACAATGAGCAGTTCTTC. Its protein is CSVSSGPAYNEQFF.

This clonotype was detected a few times. The V gene is TRBV6-5, the J gene TRBJ1-5, with D unresolved. Trimming took 2 bases from V and 9 from J, leaving 11 bases between them. This CDR3 spans 13 amino acids. Germline CDR1 and CDR2: MNHEY and SVGAGI. CDR3 region: CASSYLLGGPQHF. The CDR3, as DNA: TGTGCCAGCAGTTACCTGCTCGGAGGGCCCCAGCATTTT.

Many counts were recorded for this clonotype. CDR3 region: CASRKGGRDTQYF. The DNA for the CDR3 is TGTGCCAGCAGAAAGGGGGGGCGAGATACGCAGTATTTT. This chain uses TRBV7-2 with TRBJ2-3; tentatively, D is TRBD2 (7 bases). CDR3 size: 13 residues. Per germline, CDR1 SGHTA and CDR2 FQGNSA. V was clipped by 6 bases and J by 5 bases, with 12 bases between them.

V is TRBV2 and J is TRBJ2-7; 8 bases map to TRBD2. Germline CDR1 and CDR2: SNHLY and FYNNEI. J lost 5 bases, V lost 6 bases, and 15 bases had no gene match. The CDR3 consists of 16 residues. The CDR3 loop reads CASSTRASGSANEQYF. The DNA of the CDR3 is TGTGCCAGCAGCACTCGGGCTAGCGGGTCCGCCAACGAGCAGTACTTC.

As concerns this clonotype: One base away lies a much larger clone, so this may be a sequencing read error. V usage is TRBV2 and J usage is TRBJ2-1; 8 bases fit TRBD2. The V and J ends lost 2 bases and 10 bases, in that order; junction bases with no gene match: 10. The CDR3 covers 15 residues. The germline V gene encodes CDR1 SNHLY and CDR2 FYNNEI. The DNA for the CDR3 is TGTGCCAGCAGTGAACGGAGCGGGAGCACCCACGAGCAGTTCTTC. Its translation is CASSERSGSTHEQFF.

This clonotype was picked up many times. V and J are TRBV27 and TRBJ2-7; D may be TRBD1 (5 bases). Germline V lookup: CDR1 MNHEY, CDR2 SMNVEV (reference sequence). The V end lost 3 bases, the J end lost 3 bases, and 9 bases lay between the germline ends. This CDR3 comprises 13 residues. CDR3 DNA sequence: TGTGCCAGCAGTTTGGACACAAGCTACGAGCAGTACTTC. This sequence encodes CASSLDTSYEQYF.

The table lists this clonotype with many counts. This sequence joins TRBV2 and TRBJ2-1; TRBD2 might be the D (6 bases). This CDR3 is built from 14 residues. CDR1 is SNHLY, CDR2 FYNNEI, per germline. Trimming shortened V by 4 bases and J by 4 bases, and 11 bases separated the two germline ends. CDR3 DNA sequence: TGTGCCAGCAGTGGGGCGGAGGGGTACAATGAGCAGTTCTTC. The encoded protein is CASSGAEGYNEQFF.

This clonotype showed up many times. CDR3 DNA: TGCAGTGTCCATGTGACAGGCCGTCGGAGCTCCTACGAGCAGTACTTC. Translating gives CSVHVTGRRSSYEQYF. The chain links TRBV20-1 to TRBJ2-7, with TRBD1 as a possible D gene (6 bases). The CDR3 length is 16 residues. CDR1 and CDR2 from the germline V gene are DFQATT and SNEGSKA (reference sequence). Trimming pared 7 bases from V and 0 bases from J, leaving 22 bases between.

There are many counts of this clonotype. The CDR3 region has the DNA TGCGCCAGCAGTCCTAGACCGGGACTACAAGAGACCCAGTACTTC. Its translation: CASSPRPGLQETQYF. The chain is built from TRBV5-1 and TRBJ2-5; 7 bases are shared with TRBD2. Germline CDR1 is SGHRS and CDR2 is YFSETQ. The CDR3 is made up of 15 amino acids. The V segment lost 5 bases and the J segment 2 bases; nucleotides outside the gene matches: 9.